Detailed here is one T cell receptor (beta chain). The antigen it recognizes is unknown. No base quality values were provided; no much bigger clone lies one nucleotide off. This specimen comes from a study of blood T cell repertoires in COVID-19 (dated by TCRdb to between 2020 and 2021). Some background on the complete study: Samples covering the acute and convalescent phases of COVID-19 were provided by collaborators in the United States, Italy and Spain. The sample metadata nearly always contained a de-identified subject ID, COVID-19 status, age in years and sex. Subjects who had been exposed to COVID-19, were actively infected with it, or had recovered from it provided the deeply sampled blood TCRbeta repertoires that made up the dataset. The prospective study material was composed of cDNA or gDNA derived from T cells, B-cell-depleted T cells, or PBMCs. The repertoires were released in a freely available public database meant as a resource for research on the immune response to SARS-CoV-2. The samples were drawn from the first 160 participants of the ongoing ImmuneRACE study and from over a thousand subjects provided by 6 global collaborators. Where available, HLA class I and class II types were obtained from metadata supplied by the sample provider rather than from assay-based typing.

TCRbeta CDR3 regions were amplified from genomic DNA using the immunoSEQ Assay, a bias-controlled multiplex PCR. The authors processed their data as follows. The number of nucleated cells in each sample was estimated by amplification of reference gene primers within the assay. Sequence reads were collapsed and filtered to measure the absolute abundance of every unique TCRbeta CDR3 rearrangement. For each sample, productive Simpson clonality was calculated as the square root of Simpson's diversity index across productive rearrangements. TCRdb limited this immuneACCESS table to in-frame rearrangements with V and J called. A share of clones is missing; checked studies link under half to unresolved V genes, and the rest is unexplained. That table supplies the V and J calls and clone size; D and trimming were determined from the DNA. The sample contains under 45,000 clones, roughly 76% of them found a single time. The top ten constitute approximately 30% of the sample.

The cysteine opens and the phenylalanine closes a CDR3 of 15 amino acids. Only CDR3 DNA is held: 45 bases, read in frame from base 1. The germline V gene yields MGHRA for CDR1 and YSYEKL for CDR2. The V end gives up 4 bases and the J end 4 bases, leaving 8 bases in the junction not matched to a gene. Summary of the overall study and its limitations: The amount of clinical and demographic metadata varied by source and participant and was provided uncurated.

The collaborating institutions used their own protocols to collect whole blood in K2EDTA tubes. For TCRbeta analysis, collaborators shipped samples as frozen whole blood, isolated PBMCs, or DNA extracted from either of those sample types. This clonotype was sampled from a woman between 70 and 85 years old with acute or convalescent COVID-19. The V and J genes are TRBV4-1 and TRBJ2-7; 9 of the junction bases match TRBD1. The specimen sequenced was peripheral blood. The bases are TGCGCCAGCAGCCGCCCAGGACAGGGGATTTACGAGCAGTACTTC. It translates as CASSRPGQGIYEQYF.